This is a list of T cell receptor beta chains from one sample in a study of shared clonotypes between healthy human individuals. Assay: immunoSEQ multiplex PCR; the TCRdb copy retains only in-frame clones and omits some. The sample yields about 2.4 million clones, over 85% seen once. Sequenced: naive CD4+ T cells sorted from blood. All receptors derive from a man aged 18-30 years in good health. Each CDR3 is given with its conserved first and last residue. D genes are given only for firm matches. Clone size is stated in some rows and not others, as once, few, many or a class when expanded.

d_gene	v_gene	abundance	j_gene	CDR3aa	CDR3nt
TRBD1	TRBV7-9	NA	TRBJ1-6	CASTRQGAISPLHF	TGTGCCAGCACCCGACAGGGGGCAATTTCACCCCTCCACTTT
NA	TRBV4-3	once	TRBJ1-1	CASSQDGTQGGGFF	TGCGCCAGCAGCCAAGATGGGACGCAAGGGGGGGGCTTCTTT
NA	TRBV18	once	TRBJ1-4	CASSPRQRDNEKLFF	TGTGCCAGCTCACCACGACAGCGGGATAATGAAAAACTGTTTTTT
NA	TRBV30	NA	TRBJ2-7	CAWRDTSYEQYF	TGTGCCTGGAGGGACACCTCCTACGAGCAGTACTTC
TRBD2	TRBV2	NA	TRBJ2-1	CASSWGLAGGYGEQFF	TGTGCCAGCAGCTGGGGACTAGCGGGAGGGTACGGGGAGCAGTTCTTC
NA	TRBV6-1	NA	TRBJ1-5	CASRGTVAPQHF	TGTGCCAGCAGGGGGACGGTCGCGCCCCAGCATTTT
NA	TRBV18	NA	TRBJ1-5	CASSQQGPNSNQPQHF	TGTGCCAGCTCACAGCAGGGTCCCAATAGCAATCAGCCCCAGCATTTT
NA	TRBV30	NA	TRBJ2-5	CAWSRTGNQETQYF	TGTGCCTGGAGCAGGACCGGGAACCAAGAGACCCAGTACTTC
NA	TRBV30	NA	TRBJ1-5	CAWTQGGDNQPQHF	TGTGCCTGGACCCAGGGTGGGGACAATCAGCCCCAGCATTTT
NA	TRBV5-1	NA	TRBJ2-5	CASTIVGLGQETQYF	TGCGCCAGCACCATTGTGGGTCTAGGGCAAGAGACCCAGTACTTC
NA	TRBV19	NA	TRBJ2-4	CASSIGLQIAKNIQYF	TGTGCCAGTAGTATAGGTCTACAGATAGCCAAAAACATTCAGTACTTC
TRBD2	TRBV5-1	NA	TRBJ2-1	CASSNQAGGYEQFF	TGCGCCAGCAGCAACCAAGCGGGAGGTTATGAGCAGTTCTTC